This T cell receptor (beta chain) was obtained from a study of human T cells and chemical hapten exposure (dated by TCRdb to 2020 to 2022). Regarding the research as a whole: For sensitization, 2% DPC in acetone was applied to a roughly 2 cm by roughly 2 cm area of upper inner arm skin. Throughout the roughly 24-week study period, patients were also given weekly therapeutic DPC doses on the scalp. Patch testing was performed on the upper back with Finn chambers containing 0.01% DPC, and the patch tests were scored after 6 days according to International Contact Dermatitis Research Group standards. The mostly female patient cohort included alopecia areata with under or over 50% scalp involvement, alopecia totalis and alopecia universalis. The libraries were sequenced as a pool, and the TCR yield per sample differed mostly because of small variations in library volumes within the pool. Peripheral blood TCR repertoire changes were tracked in vivo in alopecia patients during primary and secondary sensitization to the hapten diphenylcyclopropenone (DPC). Blood samples were taken from patients before sensitization (week 0) and then at 2, 6 and about 24 weeks after DPC sensitization. For TCR sequencing, blood came from 25 to 35 alopecia patients at anywhere from one to four time points (pre-sensitization, 2, 6 and 24 weeks). Findings and caveats that apply to the study as a whole: Because all patients had alopecia, a presumed autoimmune disease, the immune response of the patients might differ from that of healthy individuals. Patch test score was positively correlated with the number of PT1 expanded TCRs, with significance at thresholds 8, 16 and 32 but not at 4. DPC sensitization did not change how many TCRs were above 1 in 1000 frequency, and no evidence was found of alterations in global repertoire structure. Repeated subsampling changed both the strength of the expansion versus patch-test correlation and the threshold at which that correlation became significant. Expanded TCRs formed significantly more large CDR3 similarity clusters than pre-sensitization or healthy control sets, consistent with antigen-driven responses.

The library was built by means of RACE. Sequencing was carried out with a NextSeq 500. Library preparation attached unique molecular identifiers to individual cDNA molecules for quantitative, reproducible TCR counting. Each blood RNA sample was used to sequence both TCR alpha and TCR beta chains. As for the authors' bioinformatics: The median number of TCRs per sample was approximately 93,000, ranging from about 20,000 to 750,000. V, J and CDR3 annotation of the TCR reads was performed with the Decombinator software suite. For PS versus PT1 abundance plots, all samples were subsampled to the same number of TCRs (28,000). TCRs were defined as expanded if absent before sensitization and observed at least eight times at the 2-week time point. Clones were called with MiXCR by TCRdb after fastp trimmed the public reads at Q25, and only in-frame beta chains were retained. Every entry covers one CDR3 protein and lists the most common genes and DNA from its rows. What appears here as the V and J calls and clone size reflects TCRdb's work, not the paper's. This sample holds fewer than 500,000 distinct CDR3 sequences; around 4.8% were observed only once. About 2.1% of the sample is taken by the ten largest.

Sample time point, as interpreted from the label and publication: patch test 1, 2 weeks after DPC sensitization. This specimen's treatment or condition label, interpreted: therapeutic diphenylcyclopropenone sensitization with weekly scalp DPC. Blood at each patch-test visit was drawn before the patch test was applied. To be eligible, patients had to be aged 18 to 70, diagnosed with alopecia and judged suitable for DPC therapy, while pregnant patients were excluded. Total RNA was extracted from unfractionated whole blood that had been collected in Tempus Blood RNA tubes. This clonotype was seen at least ten times. The antigen it recognizes is unknown. Qualities for individual bases were not recorded, and no much larger clone is one base off. The CDR3 numbers 15 residues from cysteine through phenylalanine. The only DNA kept is the CDR3, 45 bases in frame from the first base. CDR1 and CDR2 (SQVTM, ANQGSEA) derive from the germline V gene. V lost 4 bases and J lost 0 bases, and the count of bases not matched to a germline gene is 7.

The sequencing here drew on whole blood, taken in connection with sensitization to the hapten diphenylcyclopropenone (DPC). This receptor was identified in a woman aged 50 to 60 with alopecia areata. Some clones in this sample may be carry-over from other donors' samples. This receptor chain uses TRBV29-1 and TRBJ2-3, with 7 middle bases fitting TRBD2. The base sequence is TGCAGCGTTGGGAGCGGGGCCTTCAGCACAGATACGCAGTATTTT. Its coded protein is CSVGSGAFSTDTQYF.